These 18 T cell receptor beta chains were sequenced from one sample in a study of T-cell memory formation after mild COVID-19 (dated by TCRdb to the early 2020s). The receptor library was made with 5' RACE. The sample was run on an Illumina NovaSeq 6000. TCRdb took the public reads, trimmed them with fastp at Q25, ran MiXCR for clone calling and kept in-frame beta chains. Rows matching on CDR3 protein sequence are summarized as one entry with the most common DNA and genes. In this sample the table shows more than 300,000 distinct CDR3 sequences, 20% to 25% of which occur a single time. Clones ranked in the top ten supply around 20% of the sample. Sequenced: PBMCs or a T cell subset sorted from them (not recorded which). All receptors come from a man younger than 35 who had mild COVID-19 (a few samples of this study predate the infection). The sample titles of this study are shuffled in the database, so cell type and time point are left out; the donor was told from shared clones.

This clonotype was detected many times. CDR3 sequence reads: CASSQGLTGELFF. The DNA for the CDR3 is TGTGCCAGCAGCCAAGGACTCACCGGGGAGCTGTTTTTT. The gene calls are TRBV7-2 and TRBJ2-2; weak D call: TRBD2 (5 bases). V was trimmed by 5 bases and J by 4 bases, leaving 8 bases between them. The length of the CDR3 is 13 residues. The germline V gene has CDR1 SGHTA and CDR2 FQGNSA.

The chain joins TRBV5-1 to TRBJ2-7; D gene uncertain. V lost 0 bases and J 0 bases, leaving 13 bases between the germline ends. The CDR3 extends over 16 amino acids. CDR1 SGHRS and CDR2 YFSETQ come from the germline V gene. The CDR3 DNA reads as TGCGCCAGCAGCTTGGAAGGCCGTAGGAGCTCCTACGAGCAGTACTTC. It yields the protein CASSLEGRRSSYEQYF. Full variable domain (remainder filled in from reference TRBV5-1 and TRBJ2-7): KAGVTQTPRYLIKTRGQQVTLSCSPISGHRSVSWYQQTPGQGLQFLFEYFSETQRNKGNFPGRFSGRQFSNSRSEMNVSTLELGDSALYLCASSLEGRRSSYEQYFGPGTRLTVT.

The V and J genes are TRBV4-1 and TRBJ2-1, with TRBD2 matching over 10 bases. The V and J ends lost 3 bases and 4 bases, in that order; junction bases with no gene match: 3. The germline V gene encodes CDR1 MGHRA and CDR2 YSYEKL. This CDR3 spans 15 amino acids. In DNA, the CDR3 is TGCGCCAGCAGCCACCTTAGCGGGGGGTACAATGAGCAGTTCTTC. This translates into CASSHLSGGYNEQFF.

This chain uses TRBV20-1 with TRBJ2-7; no clear D gene. The germline V gene has CDR1 DFQATT and CDR2 SNEGSKA (reference sequence). The CDR3 is 14 residues long. Trimming stripped 1 base from V and 2 bases from J, with 12 bases between. In nucleotides, the CDR3 is TGCAGTGCTAGAGTTGGAATGGGCCCCTACGAGCAGTACTTC. Its translation is CSARVGMGPYEQYF.

This clonotype appeared a few times. The chain employs TRBV7-2 and TRBJ2-5; no reliable D call. From germline, CDR1 is SGHTA and CDR2 FQGNSA. The CDR3 spans 13 residues. V was pared by 5 bases and J by 5 bases, with 12 bases between. CDR3 bases: TGTGCCAGCAGCCAGCCCCCCGGCGAGACCCAGTACTTC. Translation gives CASSQPPGETQYF.

The V and J genes are TRBV6-2 or TRBV6-3 and TRBJ2-6, with D maybe TRBD2 (5 bases). V lost 0 bases to trimming and J lost 5 bases, with 17 bases between them. The germline V gene encodes CDR1 MNHEY and CDR2 SVGEGT. The CDR3 covers 18 residues. CDR3 sequence reads: CASSYSYEGVGWANVLTF. CDR3 DNA sequence: TGTGCCAGCAGTTACTCGTACGAGGGCGTCGGGTGGGCCAACGTCCTGACTTTC.

This clonotype was picked up a small number of times. The chain is built from TRBV7-9 and TRBJ2-2; D tentatively reads TRBD1 or TRBD2 (7 bases each). V lost 4 bases and J 6 bases, leaving 15 bases between the germline ends. Per germline, CDR1 SEHNR and CDR2 FQNEAQ (reference sequence). The CDR3 runs to 15 residues. CDR3 bases: TGTGCCAGCAGCTCCCGACAGGGAGGGGCCGGGGAGCTGTTTTTT. Protein product: CASSSRQGGAGELFF. The full variable domain, rest sourced from reference TRBV7-9 and TRBJ2-2, is DTGVSQNPRHKITKRGQNVTFRCDPISEHNRLYWYRQTLGQGPEFLTYFQNEAQLEKSRLLSDRFSAERPKGSFSTLEIQRTEQGDSAMYLCASSSRQGGAGELFFGEGSRLTVL.

This clonotype was detected only a few times. The chain has TRBV5-1 and TRBJ2-3; a possible D gene is TRBD1 (6 bases). The CDR3 has 14 amino acids. Germline CDR1 is SGHRS and CDR2 is YFSETQ. Trimming left V 5 bases short and J 2 bases short, with 12 bases between. CDR3 loop: CASRQGGDTDTQYF. The CDR3 DNA reads as TGCGCCAGCAGACAGGGTGGGGACACAGATACGCAGTATTTT.

CDR3 sequence: CASTSTRDRGNTIYF. DNA of the CDR3: TGTGCCAGCACCTCAACCCGGGACAGGGGGAACACCATATATTTT. The genes are TRBV6-5 and TRBJ1-3; TRBD1 agrees at 11 bases. Trimming took 7 bases from V and 7 from J; bases not matched to a gene: 9. Germline-derived CDR1 and CDR2 are MNHEY and SVGAGI. This CDR3 spans 15 amino acids.

The chain has TRBV28 and TRBJ2-2; D is perhaps TRBD2 (6 bases). Germline V gene data show CDR1 as MDHEN and CDR2 as SYDVKM. V dropped 4 bases and J dropped 3 bases, with 15 bases sitting between them. The CDR3 totals 16 residues. The CDR3: CASSSVASGHTGELFF. The CDR3 DNA is TGTGCCAGCAGTTCGGTGGCGAGCGGGCACACCGGGGAGCTGTTTTTT.

This clonotype was observed a few times. This rearrangement joins TRBV5-1 to TRBJ2-7, with D perhaps matching TRBD1 (6 bases). The CDR3 spans 15 residues. The V and J ends lost 0 bases and 1 base respectively, with 11 bases between them. Germline V gives CDR1 SGHRS, CDR2 YFSETQ. The CDR3 DNA is TGCGCCAGCAGCTTGGCGCAGGGGACGTCCTACGAGCAGTACTTC. Translation gives CASSLAQGTSYEQYF.

This clonotype turned up a few times. This chain links TRBV4-2 with TRBJ1-2; D possibly corresponds to TRBD1 (5 bases). CDR1 is LGHNA and CDR2 is YNFKEQ in the germline V gene. The CDR3 contains 14 residues. V lost 2 bases and J lost 1, with 8 bases in between. In DNA, the CDR3 is TGTGCCAGCAGCCAAAAGGGGTTTAACTATGGCTACACCTTC. Its protein product is CASSQKGFNYGYTF.

This clonotype was counted many times. V is TRBV7-3 and J is TRBJ2-1, with D uncertain. V lost 7 bases, J lost 5 bases, and 21 bases lay in between. Per the germline V gene, CDR1 is SGHTA and CDR2 is FQGTGA. This CDR3 is built from 16 residues. In nucleotides, the CDR3 is TGTGCCAGCAACATTCCCGCCCCAAGTCCTAACAATGAGCAGTTCTTC. It encodes CASNIPAPSPNNEQFF.

This clonotype came up a few times. The V and J genes are TRBV7-9 and TRBJ2-7, with 7 bases lining up with TRBD1. This CDR3 region has 13 residues. V was clipped by 5 bases and J by 2 bases; unmatched bases: 3. The germline gives CDR1 SEHNR, CDR2 FQNEAQ (reference sequence). CDR3 protein: CASSPTGAYEQYV. The CDR3 DNA sequence: TGTGCCAGCAGCCCTACAGGGGCCTACGAGCAGTACGTC.

The V and J genes are TRBV7-9 and TRBJ1-6; TRBD1 aligns across 7 bases. Germline CDR1 SEHNR, CDR2 FQNEAQ (reference sequence). The CDR3 is 14 amino acids. V trimming: 4 bases; J trimming: 7 bases; junction bases outside the gene matches: 4. The DNA for the CDR3 is TGTGCCAGCAGCTCTGACAGGGTGAATTCACCCCTCCACTTT. Its translation: CASSSDRVNSPLHF.

This clonotype was seen at least ten times. The rearrangement joins TRBV11-2 to TRBJ2-2; D remains ambiguous. Germline V CDR1 and CDR2: SGHAT, FQNNGV. The CDR3 has 14 amino acids. Trimming took 0 bases from V and 1 from J, leaving 3 bases between them. CDR3 nucleotides: TGTGCCAGCAGCTTAGAACAGAACACCGGGGAGCTGTTTTTT. Protein product: CASSLEQNTGELFF.

This clonotype was found a few times. The genes are TRBV6-6 and TRBJ1-1; maybe TRBD1 (6 bases). The CDR3 is made up of 17 amino acids. The V gene lost 2 bases and the J gene lost 0 bases, with 16 bases spanning the gap. The germline CDR1 and CDR2 sequences are MNHNY and SVGAGI (reference sequence). The CDR3 DNA reads as TGTGCCAGCAGTTACGGTCGGGGGCATCGGATGAACACTGAAGCTTTCTTT. Amino acid sequence: CASSYGRGHRMNTEAFF.

This clonotype was found a few times. J is TRBJ2-3 and V is TRBV4-3; 7 positions match TRBD2. Germline CDR1 reads LGHNA; CDR2 reads YSLEER. The V and J ends lost 0 bases and 4 bases, in that order; junction bases with no gene match: 4. The CDR3 runs to 15 residues. The CDR3 DNA is TGCGCCAGCAGCCAAGATTGGGGGGGGGCAGATACGCAGTATTTT. Amino acids: CASSQDWGGADTQYF.